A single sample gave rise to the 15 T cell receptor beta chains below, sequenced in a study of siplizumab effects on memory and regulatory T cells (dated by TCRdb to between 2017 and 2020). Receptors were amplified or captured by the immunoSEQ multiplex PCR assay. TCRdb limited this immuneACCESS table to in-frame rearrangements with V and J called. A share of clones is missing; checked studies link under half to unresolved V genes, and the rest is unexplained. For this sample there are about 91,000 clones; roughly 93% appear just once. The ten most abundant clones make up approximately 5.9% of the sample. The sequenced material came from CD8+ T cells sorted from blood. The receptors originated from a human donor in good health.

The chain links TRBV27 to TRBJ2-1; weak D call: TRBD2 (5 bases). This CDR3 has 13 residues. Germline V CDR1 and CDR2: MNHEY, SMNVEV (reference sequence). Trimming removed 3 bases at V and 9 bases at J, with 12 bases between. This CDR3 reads CASSLTLAGEQFF. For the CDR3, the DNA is TGTGCCAGCAGTTTGACCCTAGCCGGTGAGCAGTTCTTC.

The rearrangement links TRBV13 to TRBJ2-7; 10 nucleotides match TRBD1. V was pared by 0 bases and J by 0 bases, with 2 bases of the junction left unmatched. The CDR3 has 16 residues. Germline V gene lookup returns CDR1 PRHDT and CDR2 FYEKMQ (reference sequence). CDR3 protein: CASSLGGQGSSYEQYF. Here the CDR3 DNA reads TGTGCCAGCAGCTTAGGGGGACAGGGGAGCTCCTACGAGCAGTACTTC.

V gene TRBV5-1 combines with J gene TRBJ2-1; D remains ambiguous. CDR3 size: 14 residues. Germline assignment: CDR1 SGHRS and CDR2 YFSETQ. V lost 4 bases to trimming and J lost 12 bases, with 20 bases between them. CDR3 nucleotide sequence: TGCGCCAGCAGCCCGACACGGACGGAACACGGGCAGTTCTTC. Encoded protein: CASSPTRTEHGQFF. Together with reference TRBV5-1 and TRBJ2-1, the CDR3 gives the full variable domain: KAGVTQTPRYLIKTRGQQVTLSCSPISGHRSVSWYQQTPGQGLQFLFEYFSETQRNKGNFPGRFSGRQFSNSRSEMNVSTLELGDSALYLCASSPTRTEHGQFFGPGTRLTVL.

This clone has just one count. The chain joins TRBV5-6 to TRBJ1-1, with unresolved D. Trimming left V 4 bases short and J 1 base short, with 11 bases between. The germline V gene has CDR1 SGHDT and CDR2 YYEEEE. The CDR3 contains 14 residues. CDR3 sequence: CASSRVGENTEAFF. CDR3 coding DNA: TGTGCCAGCAGCCGCGTCGGGGAGAACACTGAAGCTTTCTTT.

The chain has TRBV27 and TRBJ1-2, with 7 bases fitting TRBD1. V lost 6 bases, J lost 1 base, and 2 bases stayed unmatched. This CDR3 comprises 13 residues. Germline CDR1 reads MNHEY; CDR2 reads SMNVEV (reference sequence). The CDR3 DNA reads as TGTGCCAGCAGCCAGGGGGTTAACTATGGCTACACCTTC. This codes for CASSQGVNYGYTF.

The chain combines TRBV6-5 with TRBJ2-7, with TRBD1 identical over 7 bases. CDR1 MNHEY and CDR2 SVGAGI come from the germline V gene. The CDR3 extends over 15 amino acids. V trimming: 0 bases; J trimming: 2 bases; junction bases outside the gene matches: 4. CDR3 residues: CASSYSGQVPYEQYF. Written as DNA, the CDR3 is TGTGCCAGCAGTTACTCTGGACAGGTTCCCTACGAGCAGTACTTC.

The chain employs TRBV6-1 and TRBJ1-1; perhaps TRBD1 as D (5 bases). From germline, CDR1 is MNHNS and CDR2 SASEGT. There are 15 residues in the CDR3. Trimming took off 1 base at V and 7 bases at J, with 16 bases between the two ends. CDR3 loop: CASSEGAGLFGEAFF. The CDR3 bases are TGTGCCAGCAGTGAAGGCGCAGGGTTATTTGGTGAAGCTTTCTTT.

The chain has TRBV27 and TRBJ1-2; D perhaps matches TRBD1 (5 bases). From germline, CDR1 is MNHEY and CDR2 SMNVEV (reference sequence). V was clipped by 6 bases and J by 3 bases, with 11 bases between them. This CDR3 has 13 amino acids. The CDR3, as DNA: TGTGCCAGCAGCGCGACAGAAGACTATGGCTACACCTTC. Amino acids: CASSATEDYGYTF.

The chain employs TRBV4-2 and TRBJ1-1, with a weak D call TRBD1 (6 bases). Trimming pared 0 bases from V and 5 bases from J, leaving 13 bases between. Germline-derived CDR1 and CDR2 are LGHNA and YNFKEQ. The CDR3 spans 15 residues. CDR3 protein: CASSQESTGGTEAFF. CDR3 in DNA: TGTGCCAGCAGCCAAGAATCGACAGGAGGAACTGAAGCTTTCTTT.

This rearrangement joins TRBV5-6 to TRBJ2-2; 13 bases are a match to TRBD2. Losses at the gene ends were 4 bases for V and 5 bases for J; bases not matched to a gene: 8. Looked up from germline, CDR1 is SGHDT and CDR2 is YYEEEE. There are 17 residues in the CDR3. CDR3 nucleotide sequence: TGTGCCAGCAGCCACCAGACTAGCGGGGGGCTTACCGGGGAGCTGTTTTTT. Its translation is CASSHQTSGGLTGELFF.

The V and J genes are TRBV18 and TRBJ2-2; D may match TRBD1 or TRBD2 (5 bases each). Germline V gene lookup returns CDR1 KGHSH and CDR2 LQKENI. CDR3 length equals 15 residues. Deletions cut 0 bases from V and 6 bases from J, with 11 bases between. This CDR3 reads CASSPPVGEPGELFF. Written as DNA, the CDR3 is TGTGCCAGCTCACCACCAGTAGGGGAGCCCGGGGAGCTGTTTTTT.

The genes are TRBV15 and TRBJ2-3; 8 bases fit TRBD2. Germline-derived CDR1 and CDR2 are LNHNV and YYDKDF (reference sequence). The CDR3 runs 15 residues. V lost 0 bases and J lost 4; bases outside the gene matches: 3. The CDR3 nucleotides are TGTGCCACCAGCAGAGATCGGGAGGGAGCAGATACGCAGTATTTT. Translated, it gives CATSRDREGADTQYF.

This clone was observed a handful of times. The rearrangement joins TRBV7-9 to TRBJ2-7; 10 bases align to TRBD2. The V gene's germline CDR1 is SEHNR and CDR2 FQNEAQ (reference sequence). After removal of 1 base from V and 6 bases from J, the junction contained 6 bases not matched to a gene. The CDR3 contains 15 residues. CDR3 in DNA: TGTGCCAGCAGCTTAGATGCTAGCGGGAGAGGCGAGCAGTACTTC. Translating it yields CASSLDASGRGEQYF.

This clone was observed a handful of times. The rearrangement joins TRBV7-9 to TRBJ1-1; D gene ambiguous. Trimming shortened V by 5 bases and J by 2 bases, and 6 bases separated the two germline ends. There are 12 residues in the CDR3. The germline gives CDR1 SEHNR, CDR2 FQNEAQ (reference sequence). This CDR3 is CASSPANTEAFF. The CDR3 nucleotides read TGTGCCAGCAGCCCGGCCAACACTGAAGCTTTCTTT.

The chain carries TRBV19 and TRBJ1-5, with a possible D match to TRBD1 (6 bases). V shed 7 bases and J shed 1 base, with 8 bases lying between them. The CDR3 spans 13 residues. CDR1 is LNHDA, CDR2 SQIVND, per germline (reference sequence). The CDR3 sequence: CASTTGSNQPQHF. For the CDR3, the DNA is TGTGCCAGTACCACAGGGAGCAATCAGCCCCAGCATTTT.